The entry that follows covers one T cell receptor beta chain sequence. As yet, its antigen is unknown. Tumor samples were taken before definitive surgery or chemotherapy. TCRdb keeps only in-frame clones here, not all; method: immunoSEQ multiplex PCR. Here the sample spans several thousand clones, about three quarters being singletons. The sample comes from a study of high-grade serous ovarian cancer treatment subgroups. Study findings and constraints: The analyses considered CDR3 and ignored CDR1 and CDR2.

The sample comprised tumor tissue. The receptor's source is a human donor with high-grade serous ovarian cancer.

The chain's CDR3 is CASSQGAPEAFF. DNA for the CDR3: TGTGCCAGCTCACAGGGGGCCCCTGAAGCTTTCTTT. The rearrangement uses TRBV18 and TRBJ1-1, with TRBD1 matching 7 bases. The V gene end was trimmed by 4 bases and the J gene end by 6 bases; junction bases not matched to a gene: 2. The CDR3 is 12 residues long. The germline CDR1 and CDR2 sequences are KGHSH and LQKENI. Complete variable domain (other parts from reference TRBV18 and TRBJ1-1): NAGVMQNPRHLVRRRGQEARLRCSPMKGHSHVYWYRQLPEEGLKFMVYLQKENIIDESGMPKERFSAEFPKEGPSILRIQQVVRGDSAAYFCASSQGAPEAFFGQGTRLTVV.